This T cell receptor beta chain appears in the sequencing data of a study of cytomegalovirus exposure and HLA in healthy donors. The CDR3 extends over 12 amino acids. Here immunoSEQ multiplex PCR was the method, and the copy in TCRdb shows in-frame clones only, minus some. The sample contains 150,000 to 200,000 clones, about 89% of which appear only once. It was the roughly 110-subject validation cohort, separate from the approximately 680-subject first cohort, to which the donors belonged. A word on this clone: Its specificity is not known.

Regarding the study as a whole: Most sequenced TCRs were rare (though some public TCRs occurred in many donors). Under in vitro conditions, a few CMV-associated chains were confirmed as specific for CMV antigens. A subsequent analysis found that TCR clusters from the first cohort also tended to co-occur in the 130 or so validation repertoires, with 90% to 95% of cluster scores above 0.

This chain links TRBV1 with TRBJ2-1; the D call of TRBD2 is as the table states it, not checked on the DNA. TRBV1 is a recognized pseudogene. The TCR comes from a man between 25 and 39 years old in good health and CMV-seropositive. Specimen: PBMCs. The CDR3 region has the DNA TGCACCCCCAGAGGCGCCCAAAATGAGCAGTTCTTC. Its protein is CTPRGAQNEQFF.